This passage covers 3 T cell receptor beta chains from one sample sequenced in a study of blood T cell repertoires in COVID-19. Profiling relied on immunoSEQ multiplex PCR, and the TCRdb table lists in-frame clones only, not all of them. The sample lists 45,000 to 65,000 clones; just under 90% were seen once. Sequencing was carried out using peripheral blood. The source of these receptors is a man of 80 years or more with active or convalescent COVID-19.

This chain joins TRBV18 and TRBJ1-4; 9 nucleotides match TRBD1. The ends lost 5 bases at V and 8 bases at J; junction bases unmatched: 6. The CDR3 length is 14 residues. Per the germline V gene, CDR1 is KGHSH and CDR2 is LQKENI. DNA for the CDR3: TGTGCCAGCTCAACGGGACAGGGTGAAGAAAAACTGTTTTTT. Translating gives CASSTGQGEEKLFF.

The J gene is TRBJ1-4, the V gene TRBV6-5; 9 bases are shared with TRBD1. With 4 bases clipped from V and 5 bases from J, the junction kept 8 bases outside the gene matches. CDR1 and CDR2 from the germline V gene are MNHEY and SVGAGI. The CDR3 runs to 16 residues. CDR3 coding DNA: TGTGCCAGCAGTTCGGGACAGGGATGGAAAAATGAAAAACTGTTTTTT. It codes for CASSSGQGWKNEKLFF.

The chain has TRBV19 and TRBJ2-7, with 7 bases matching TRBD1. V lost 3 bases to trimming and J lost 1 base; unmatched junction nucleotides: 6. CDR1 and CDR2 from the germline V gene are LNHDA and SQIVND (reference sequence). The CDR3 is made up of 15 amino acids. The CDR3 sequence is CASSIGQVGSYEQYF. For the CDR3, the DNA is TGTGCCAGTAGTATCGGACAGGTCGGGTCCTACGAGCAGTACTTC. Looking up the rest from reference TRBV19 and TRBJ2-7 gives the full variable domain: DGGITQSPKYLFRKEGQNVTLSCEQNLNHDAMYWYRQDPGQGLRLIYYSQIVNDFQKGDIAEGYSVSREKKESFPLTVTSAQKNPTAFYLCASSIGQVGSYEQYFGPGTRLTVT.